The clone carrying this T cell receptor beta chain was seen many times. TCRdb reanalyzed the PCR reads via MiXCR. Of tens of thousands of clones in the sample, 16% were seen once. Patients were all untreated before their thyroid surgery. CDR3 length equals 16 residues. The junction had 17 bases not matched to a gene; V was cut back by 10 bases and J by 5 bases. Germline CDR1 reads MDHEN; CDR2 reads SYDVKM. This sample is part of a study of metastatic and nonmetastatic thyroid tumors. The clonotype comes from a male donor with papillary thyroid cancer or a benign thyroid nodule (not recorded which). Some clones in this sample may be carry-over from other donors' samples. The sample taken for sequencing was blood. The V and J genes are TRBV28 and TRBJ1-5; 7 nucleotides match TRBD1. CDR3 DNA: TGTGCCACCACCCGAGTGGGGGGACAGCACGATCAGCCCCAGCATTTT. Protein product: CATTRVGGQHDQPQHF.